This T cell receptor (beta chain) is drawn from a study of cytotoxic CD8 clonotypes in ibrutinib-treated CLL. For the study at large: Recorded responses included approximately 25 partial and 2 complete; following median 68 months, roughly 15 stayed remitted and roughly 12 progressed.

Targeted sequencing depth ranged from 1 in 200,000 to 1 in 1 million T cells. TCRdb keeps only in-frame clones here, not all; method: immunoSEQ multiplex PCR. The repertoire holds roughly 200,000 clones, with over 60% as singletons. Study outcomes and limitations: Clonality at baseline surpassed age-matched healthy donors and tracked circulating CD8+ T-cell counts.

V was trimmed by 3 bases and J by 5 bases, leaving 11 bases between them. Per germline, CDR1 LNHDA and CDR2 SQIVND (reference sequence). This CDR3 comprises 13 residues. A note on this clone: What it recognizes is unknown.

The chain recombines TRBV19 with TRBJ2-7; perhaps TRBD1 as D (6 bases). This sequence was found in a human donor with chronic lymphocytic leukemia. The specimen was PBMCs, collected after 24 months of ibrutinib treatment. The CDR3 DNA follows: TGTGCCAGTAGTATTGCCCAGGGGAACGAGCAGTACTTC. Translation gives CASSIAQGNEQYF. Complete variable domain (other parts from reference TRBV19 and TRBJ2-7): DGGITQSPKYLFRKEGQNVTLSCEQNLNHDAMYWYRQDPGQGLRLIYYSQIVNDFQKGDIAEGYSVSREKKESFPLTVTSAQKNPTAFYLCASSIAQGNEQYFGPGTRLTVT.